The 8 T cell receptor beta chains below come from one sample, sequenced in a study of blood T cells in healthy people across ages. The second PCR ran roughly 6 to 11 cycles with a sample-barcoded 5' primer and J-beta primers. Each CDR3 protein is one row after TCRdb ran MiXCR on the 5' RACE reads. This sample yields approximately 1.5 million distinct CDR3 sequences, of which approximately 43% are seen a single time; about 4% belongs to the top ten. The sample was blood. The receptor source for this set is a woman aged 18-29 years in good health.

The table lists this clonotype with a few counts. This rearrangement joins TRBV2 to TRBJ2-5; D is perhaps TRBD1 or TRBD2 (5 bases each). CDR3 length: 15 amino acids. Trimming left V 7 bases short and J 11 bases short, with 26 bases between. Germline V gene lookup returns CDR1 SNHLY and CDR2 FYNNEI. Here the CDR3 reads CASTGAPLQKDEQYF. As DNA, the CDR3 is TGTGCCAGCACCGGGGCCCCCTTACAGAAAGATGAGCAGTACTTC. The variable domain in full, completed from reference TRBV2 and TRBJ2-5, reads EPEVTQTPSHQVTQMGQEVILRCVPISNHLYFYWYRQILGQKVEFLVSFYNNEISEKSEIFDDQFSVERPDGSNFTLKIRSTKLEDSAMYFCASTGAPLQKDEQYFGPGTRLLVL.

In this sample, this clonotype turned up a few times. J is TRBJ1-2 and V is TRBV9; 9 bases fit TRBD1. The CDR3 consists of 15 residues. The germline gives CDR1 SGDLS, CDR2 YYNGEE. Trimming took 4 bases from V and 5 from J; bases not matched to a gene: 9. The CDR3 region has the DNA TGTGCCAGCAGCCCAACGACAGGGGGAATTTATGGCTACACCTTC. This gives the protein CASSPTTGGIYGYTF.

The rearrangement joins TRBV6-2 or TRBV6-3 to TRBJ2-1; a possible D gene is TRBD2 (6 bases). The germline V and J ends were trimmed by 8 bases and 7 bases, with 18 bases remaining between them. The CDR3 has 14 residues. Per the germline V gene, CDR1 is MNHEY and CDR2 is SVGEGT. CDR3 sequence reads: CASFEGLAKNEQFF. In DNA form, the CDR3 reads TGTGCCAGCTTCGAGGGCCTAGCGAAAAATGAGCAGTTCTTC.

The chain employs TRBV27 and TRBJ2-1; D gene uncertain. CDR1 is MNHEY and CDR2 is SMNVEV in the germline V gene (reference sequence). There are 15 residues in the CDR3. V was trimmed by 3 bases and J by 0 bases, leaving 9 bases between them. CDR3 nucleotides: TGTGCCAGCAGTTTTTATGTCAACTCCTACAATGAGCAGTTCTTC. Its translation is CASSFYVNSYNEQFF.

Only a few counts were recorded for this clonotype. The chain links TRBV4-2 to TRBJ2-7; D gene unclear. Trimming took off 2 bases at V and 4 bases at J, with 12 bases between the two ends. CDR3 length: 14 amino acids. CDR1 and CDR2 from the germline V gene are LGHNA and YNFKEQ. CDR3 region: CASSQTMLLYEQYF. In DNA, the CDR3 is TGTGCCAGCAGCCAAACAATGCTACTTTACGAGCAGTACTTC.

This clonotype came up a few times. The V call is TRBV9, the J call TRBJ2-7; no firm D call. CDR1 and CDR2 from the germline V gene are SGDLS and YYNGEE. CDR3 length equals 14 residues. V gave up 4 bases and J gave up 1 base, with 12 bases separating them. CDR3 in amino acids: CASSPSVGSYEQYF. In DNA, the CDR3 is TGTGCCAGCAGCCCTAGTGTAGGTTCCTACGAGCAGTACTTC.

The chain links TRBV14 to TRBJ1-2, with a tentative D call TRBD1 (5 bases). The V end was cut by 0 bases, the J end by 7 bases, with 15 bases between. Per germline, CDR1 SGHDN and CDR2 FVKESK. The CDR3 covers 15 residues. The CDR3 nucleotides are TGTGCCAGCAGCCAAGATCCGCAGGGATTGCGTGGCTACACCTTC. It translates to CASSQDPQGLRGYTF.

The V and J genes are TRBV6-1 and TRBJ1-6; D is unclear. CDR1 is MNHNS and CDR2 is SASEGT in the germline V gene. Trimming pared 10 bases from V and 6 bases from J, leaving 16 bases between. This CDR3 contains 14 residues. The CDR3 loop reads CAINEGSFNSPLHF. CDR3 sequence (DNA): TGTGCCATTAATGAAGGATCTTTTAATTCACCCCTCCACTTT.